The sequence of this T cell receptor (beta chain) was determined in a study of blood T cell repertoires in COVID-19. Study context: From T cells, B-cell-depleted T cells, or PBMCs came the material, which was cDNA or gDNA.

Using immunoSEQ multiplex PCR, the repertoire was profiled, and TCRdb retains in-frame clones only, with some absent. The sample includes 160,000 or so clones, roughly 90% seen only once; the top ten take approximately 3%. The sequenced sample consisted of peripheral blood. This clonotype was obtained from a man aged 55 to 70 with acute or convalescent COVID-19.

CDR3 sequence reads: CASSRGYGTDYGYTF. In nucleotides, the CDR3 is TGTGCCAGCAGTCGAGGCTACGGGACAGACTATGGCTACACCTTC. V is TRBV6-5 and J is TRBJ1-2; 7 nucleotides agree with TRBD1. V lost 5 bases, J lost 3 bases, and 9 bases stayed unmatched. The CDR3 is 15 amino acids. Germline V gene lookup returns CDR1 MNHEY and CDR2 SVGAGI.